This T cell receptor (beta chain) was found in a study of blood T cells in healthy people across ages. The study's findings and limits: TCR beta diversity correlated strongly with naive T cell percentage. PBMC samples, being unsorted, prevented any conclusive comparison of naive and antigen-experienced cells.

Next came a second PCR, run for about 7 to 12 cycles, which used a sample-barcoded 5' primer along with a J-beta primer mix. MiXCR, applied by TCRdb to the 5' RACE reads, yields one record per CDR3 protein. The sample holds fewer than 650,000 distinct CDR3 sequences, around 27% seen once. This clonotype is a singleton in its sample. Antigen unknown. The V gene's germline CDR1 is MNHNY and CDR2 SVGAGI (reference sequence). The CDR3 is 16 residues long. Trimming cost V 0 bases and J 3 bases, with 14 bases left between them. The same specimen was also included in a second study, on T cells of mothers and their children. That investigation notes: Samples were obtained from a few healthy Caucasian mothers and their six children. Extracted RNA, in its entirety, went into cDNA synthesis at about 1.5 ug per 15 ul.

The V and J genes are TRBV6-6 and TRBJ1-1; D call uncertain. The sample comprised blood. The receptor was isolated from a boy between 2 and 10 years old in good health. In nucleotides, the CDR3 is TGTGCCAGCAGTTACTCGGACGTGGGAGTGGACACTGAAGCTTTCTTT. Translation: CASSYSDVGVDTEAFF.